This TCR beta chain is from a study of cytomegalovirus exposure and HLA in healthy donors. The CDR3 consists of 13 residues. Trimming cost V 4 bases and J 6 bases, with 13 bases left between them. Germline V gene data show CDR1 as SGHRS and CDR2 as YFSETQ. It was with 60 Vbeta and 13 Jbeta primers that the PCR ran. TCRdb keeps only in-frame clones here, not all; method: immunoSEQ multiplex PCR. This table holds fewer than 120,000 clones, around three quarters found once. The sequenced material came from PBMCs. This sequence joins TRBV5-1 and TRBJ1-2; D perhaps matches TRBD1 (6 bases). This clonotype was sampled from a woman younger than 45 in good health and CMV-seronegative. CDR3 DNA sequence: TGCGCCAGCAGCGTAGGGACACTCCATGGCTACACCTTC. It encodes CASSVGTLHGYTF.